These 27 T cell receptor beta chains share one sample of origin, sequenced in a study of human T cells and chemical hapten exposure. TCRdb reprocessed the RACE reads with MiXCR, giving one entry per CDR3 protein. Of tens of thousands of distinct CDR3 sequences detected, over 7.5% appear once; the ten largest clones hold about 14%. The time point: patch test 1, 2 weeks after DPC sensitization. Treatment: therapeutic diphenylcyclopropenone sensitization with weekly scalp DPC. Source: whole blood, taken in connection with sensitization to the hapten diphenylcyclopropenone (DPC). These receptors were obtained from a woman in her thirties or forties with alopecia areata. Some clones in this sample may be carry-over from other donors' samples.

V is TRBV28 and J is TRBJ1-6; D remains unclear. The CDR3 has 13 amino acids. V lost 5 bases, J lost 10 bases, and 12 bases lay in between. Per the germline V gene, CDR1 is MDHEN and CDR2 is SYDVKM. CDR3 DNA: TGTGCCAGCAGTGGTTCAGTTGCCTCACCCCTCCACTTT. Translation gives CASSGSVASPLHF.

The gene calls are TRBV2 and TRBJ1-2; D gene uncertain. The germline CDR1 and CDR2 sequences are SNHLY and FYNNEI. Trimming removed 6 bases from V and 2 bases from J, with 10 bases in between. The CDR3 has 13 residues. The CDR3 sequence is CASRTGGNYGYTF. The CDR3 region has the DNA TGTGCCAGCAGGACGGGAGGAAACTATGGCTACACCTTC.

The CDR3 protein is CASSGQGRGNQPQHF. CDR3 sequence (DNA): TGTGCCAGCAGTGGACAAGGTCGCGGCAATCAGCCCCAGCATTTT. The chain employs TRBV12-3 or TRBV12-4 and TRBJ1-5; TRBD1 is a possible D gene (5 bases). The CDR3 loop spans 15 amino acids. The germline V and J ends were trimmed by 5 bases and 2 bases, with 13 bases remaining between them.

This clonotype was counted many times. The rearrangement uses TRBV12-3 or TRBV12-4 and TRBJ2-3; TRBD2 matches 11 bases. The junction had 1 base not matched to a gene; V was cut back by 0 bases and J by 2 bases. The CDR3 runs 16 residues. CDR3 sequence (DNA): TGTGCCAGCAGTTTAGCACTAGCGGGGGTCACAGATACGCAGTATTTT. Translated, it gives CASSLALAGVTDTQYF.

This clonotype was counted ten times or more. The V and J genes are TRBV6-6 and TRBJ2-7; TRBD2 is a possible D gene (5 bases). The CDR3 has 14 amino acids. V was cut by 0 bases and J by 3 bases, with 9 bases left in between. Germline assignment: CDR1 MNHNY and CDR2 SVGAGI (reference sequence). CDR3 protein: CASSYSRAYYEQYF. In DNA, the CDR3 is TGTGCCAGCAGTTACTCGAGGGCCTACTACGAGCAGTACTTC.

Sample share makes this clonotype medium-sized (0.01 to 0.1%). This rearrangement joins TRBV12-3 or TRBV12-4 to TRBJ1-5; D gene unclear. The CDR3 runs 15 residues. Trimming took off 2 bases at V and 5 bases at J, with 13 bases between the two ends. The CDR3 here is CASSLKGIGHQPQHF. DNA of the CDR3: TGTGCCAGCAGTTTAAAGGGAATAGGCCATCAGCCCCAGCATTTT.

V gene TRBV27 combines with J gene TRBJ2-7, with D possibly TRBD2 on 6 matching bases. This CDR3 is 14 amino acids long. The V end lost 6 bases, the J end lost 5 bases, and 17 bases lay between the germline ends. In germline, CDR1 is MNHEY, CDR2 SMNVEV (reference sequence). The CDR3 here is CASRRRGVPHEQYF. DNA of the CDR3: TGTGCCAGCAGGAGGCGCGGGGTTCCCCACGAGCAGTACTTC.

The V and J genes are TRBV20-1 and TRBJ2-3, with no clear D. The CDR3 length is 10 residues. The V and J ends lost 4 bases and 2 bases respectively, with 1 base between them. Germline lookup yields CDR1 DFQATT and CDR2 SNEGSKA (reference sequence). CDR3 coding DNA: TGCAGTGCTACCACAGATACGCAGTATTTT. Its translation is CSATTDTQYF.

This sequence joins TRBV6-6 and TRBJ1-3, with a tentative D call TRBD1 (6 bases). The CDR3 is 15 residues long. Germline CDR1 reads MNHNY; CDR2 reads SVGAGI (reference sequence). Trimming pared 5 bases from V and 2 bases from J, leaving 13 bases between. As DNA, the CDR3 is TGTGCCAGCAGTCTTACAGGGAATCCTGGAAACACCATATATTTT. This encodes CASSLTGNPGNTIYF.

This clonotype has at least ten counts. This chain links TRBV7-9 with TRBJ2-7; D is perhaps TRBD2 (5 bases). CDR1 is SEHNR and CDR2 is FQNEAQ in the germline V gene (reference sequence). Trimming pared 4 bases from V and 0 bases from J, leaving 13 bases between. CDR3 length: 15 residues. The CDR3 nucleotides read TGTGCCAGCAGCTCAGGTCGGGAAAGCTCCTACGAGCAGTACTTC. This encodes CASSSGRESSYEQYF.

This clonotype has only a few counts. The CDR3 bases are TGCAGCGTTGTAGAGAGCGGTTCATCCTACGAGCAGTACTTC. Translated: CSVVESGSSYEQYF. V usage is TRBV29-1 and J usage is TRBJ2-7; a weak D match, TRBD2 (5 bases). The V and J ends lost 4 bases and 1 base respectively, with 14 bases between them. CDR3 length equals 14 residues. The V gene's germline CDR1 is SQVTM and CDR2 ANQGSEA.

This clonotype has at least ten counts. This chain uses TRBV20-1 with TRBJ2-1; 13 positions agree with TRBD2. CDR1 and CDR2 from the germline V gene are DFQATT and SNEGSKA (reference sequence). J lost 8 bases, V lost 5 bases, and 9 bases had no gene match. There are 15 residues in the CDR3. The CDR3 DNA sequence: TGCAGTGCTGGACGAACTAGCGGGGGGGTTTATGAGCAGTTCTTC. It codes for CSAGRTSGGVYEQFF.

For this clonotype: One base away lies a much larger clone, so this may be a sequencing read error. V is TRBV6-2 or TRBV6-3 and J is TRBJ2-7; D is perhaps TRBD2 (5 bases). The CDR3 is 12 amino acids. Germline-derived CDR1 and CDR2 are MNHEY and SVGEGT. CDR3 region: CAGRTGLWEQYF. The CDR3 DNA is TGTGCCGGCAGGACTGGTCTATGGGAGCAGTACTTC.

This clonotype was observed many times. The genes are TRBV4-3 and TRBJ2-5; D uncertain. CDR3 length: 14 amino acids. V was trimmed by 1 base and J by 3 bases, leaving 9 bases between them. The germline gives CDR1 LGHNA, CDR2 YSLEER. The CDR3, as DNA: TGCGCCAGCAGCCAAGTGACAAGGGAAGAGACCCAGTACTTC. It translates to CASSQVTREETQYF.

This clonotype was recorded at least ten times. The chain combines TRBV4-1 with TRBJ1-5; D unresolved. Germline assignment: CDR1 MGHRA and CDR2 YSYEKL. Trimming took off 1 base at V and 7 bases at J, with 11 bases between the two ends. This CDR3 region has 14 residues. The CDR3: CASSQAGGNQPQHF. For the CDR3, the DNA is TGCGCCAGCAGCCAAGCTGGAGGGAACCAGCCCCAGCATTTT.

This clonotype was observed a handful of times. This sequence joins TRBV20-1 and TRBJ2-1; D gene unclear. V gave up 5 bases and J gave up 7 bases, with 12 bases separating them. Looked up from germline, CDR1 is DFQATT and CDR2 is SNEGSKA (reference sequence). The CDR3 spans 12 residues. CDR3 in amino acids: CSAASTANEQFF. Here the CDR3 DNA reads TGCAGTGCTGCCTCAACGGCAAATGAGCAGTTCTTC.

This sequence joins TRBV2 and TRBJ2-1; the D call may be TRBD1 or TRBD2 (6 bases each). The ends were cut back, 2 bases at V and 16 bases at J, with 18 bases in the middle. This CDR3 region has 13 residues. The germline CDR1 and CDR2 sequences are SNHLY and FYNNEI. The CDR3 DNA reads as TGTGCCAGCAGTGAATCCGGGGGCTTTTCTCTCTTCTTC. This sequence encodes CASSESGGFSLFF.

The rearrangement joins TRBV6-1 to TRBJ2-6; 7 bases are a match to TRBD2. Germline CDR1 reads MNHNS; CDR2 reads SASEGT. The CDR3 runs to 16 residues. Trimming at V came to 6 bases and at J to 1 base, leaving 6 bases not matched to a gene. CDR3 in amino acids: CASRARTSSGANVLTF. Here the CDR3 DNA reads TGTGCCAGCAGGGCCCGGACTAGTTCTGGGGCCAACGTCCTGACTTTC.

The table lists this clonotype with many counts. The chain has TRBV6-6 and TRBJ1-1; a possible D gene is TRBD1 (5 bases). The CDR3 is 13 residues long. The V gene lost 8 bases and the J gene lost 6 bases, with 16 bases spanning the gap. CDR1 MNHNY and CDR2 SVGAGI come from the germline V gene (reference sequence). The CDR3: CASHGAGLAEAFF. The CDR3 DNA reads TGTGCCAGCCATGGGGCTGGCTTAGCTGAAGCTTTCTTT.

This clonotype occurred a few times. V gene TRBV5-6 combines with J gene TRBJ1-2; TRBD1 matches at 8 bases. The germline gives CDR1 SGHDT, CDR2 YYEEEE. The V gene end was trimmed by 4 bases and the J gene end by 7 bases; junction bases not matched to a gene: 3. CDR3 size: 12 residues. As DNA, the CDR3 is TGTGCCAGCAGCCAGACAGGGGCTGGCTACACCTTC. It is translated as CASSQTGAGYTF.

The chain links TRBV7-9 to TRBJ1-1; TRBD1 matches at 7 bases. After removal of 4 bases from V and 7 bases from J, the junction contained 3 bases not matched to a gene. The CDR3 contains 12 residues. Germline-derived CDR1 and CDR2 are SEHNR and FQNEAQ (reference sequence). The CDR3 region is CASSYTGVEAFF. DNA for the CDR3: TGTGCCAGCAGCTATACAGGGGTTGAAGCTTTCTTT.

This clonotype has a handful of counts. The gene calls are TRBV5-6 and TRBJ1-5; 8 nucleotides agree with TRBD1. V lost 1 base, J lost 7 bases, and 7 bases stayed unmatched. The CDR3 covers 15 residues. From germline, CDR1 is SGHDT and CDR2 YYEEEE. CDR3 region: CASSLRTGPGQPQHF. The CDR3 DNA sequence: TGTGCCAGCAGCTTGCGGACAGGGCCCGGACAGCCCCAGCATTTT.

The rearrangement uses TRBV7-6 and TRBJ2-3; D remains unclear. CDR1 and CDR2 (germline): SGHVS, FNYEAQ. The CDR3 extends over 16 amino acids. Trimming cost V 3 bases and J 1 base, with 14 bases left between them. The DNA for the CDR3 is TGTGCCAGCAGCTTCGCGGCTGGCGGTGGCACAGATACGCAGTATTTT. Amino acid sequence: CASSFAAGGGTDTQYF.

The sample holds many counts of this clonotype. This sequence joins TRBV2 and TRBJ1-5; 8 bases map to TRBD1. The germline gives CDR1 SNHLY, CDR2 FYNNEI. Trimming took 8 bases from V and 6 from J; bases not matched to a gene: 9. This CDR3 is built from 14 residues. The CDR3 nucleotides are TGTGCCAGCTCACAGGGGGTCTTAGGTCAGCCCCAGCATTTT. It codes for CASSQGVLGQPQHF.

This clonotype appeared a few times. The rearrangement uses TRBV7-6 and TRBJ2-3; a weak D match, TRBD1 (5 bases). CDR1 SGHVS and CDR2 FNYEAQ come from the germline V gene. Trimming took 4 bases from V and 1 from J, leaving 12 bases between them. There are 15 residues in the CDR3. Here the CDR3 reads CASSSQGGRTDTQYF. CDR3 coding DNA: TGTGCCAGCAGCTCGCAGGGTGGACGCACAGATACGCAGTATTTT.

Many counts were recorded for this clonotype. The rearrangement uses TRBV7-9 and TRBJ2-3; D not resolved. The CDR3 is made up of 14 amino acids. The V gene's germline CDR1 is SEHNR and CDR2 FQNEAQ (reference sequence). Trimming cost V 6 bases and J 2 bases, with 12 bases left between them. The chain's CDR3 is CASRTMQATDTQYF. DNA of the CDR3: TGTGCCAGCAGGACAATGCAGGCCACAGATACGCAGTATTTT.

This sequence joins TRBV3-1 and TRBJ1-3, with a weak D call TRBD1 (5 bases). Trimming shortened V by 0 bases and J by 1 base, and 7 bases separated the two germline ends. CDR3 length: 15 residues. Germline CDR1 LGHDT, CDR2 YNNKEL (reference sequence). The CDR3 sequence: CASSQDPGSGNTIYF. CDR3 nucleotides: TGTGCCAGCAGCCAAGATCCAGGGTCTGGAAACACCATATATTTT.